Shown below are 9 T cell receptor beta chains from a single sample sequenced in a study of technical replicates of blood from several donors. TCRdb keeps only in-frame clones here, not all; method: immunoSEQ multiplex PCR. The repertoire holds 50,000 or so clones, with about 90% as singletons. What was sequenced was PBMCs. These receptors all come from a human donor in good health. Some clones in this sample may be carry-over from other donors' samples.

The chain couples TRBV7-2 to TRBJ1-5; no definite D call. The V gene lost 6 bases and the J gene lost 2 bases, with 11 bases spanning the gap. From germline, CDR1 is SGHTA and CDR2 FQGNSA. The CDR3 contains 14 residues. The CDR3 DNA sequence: TGTGCCAGCAGTGGAGGGTACCGCAATCAGCCCCAGCATTTT. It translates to CASSGGYRNQPQHF. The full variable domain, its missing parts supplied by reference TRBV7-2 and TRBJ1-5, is GAGVSQSPSNKVTEKGKDVELRCDPISGHTALYWYRQSLGQGLEFLIYFQGNSAPDKSGLPSDRFSAERTGGSVSTLTIQRTQQEDSAVYLCASSGGYRNQPQHFGDGTRLSIL.

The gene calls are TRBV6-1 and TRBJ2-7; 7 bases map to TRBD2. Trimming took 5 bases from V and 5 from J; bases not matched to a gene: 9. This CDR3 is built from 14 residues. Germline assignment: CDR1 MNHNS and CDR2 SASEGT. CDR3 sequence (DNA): TGTGCCAGCAGTTCTGGACTAGATGTCCACGAGCAGTACTTC. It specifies CASSSGLDVHEQYF.

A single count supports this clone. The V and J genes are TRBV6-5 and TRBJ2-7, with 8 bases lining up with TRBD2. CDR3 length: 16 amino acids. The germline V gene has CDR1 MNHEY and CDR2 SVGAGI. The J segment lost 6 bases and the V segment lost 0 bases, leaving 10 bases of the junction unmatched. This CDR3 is CASSYSWSGTRGEQYF. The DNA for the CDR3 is TGTGCCAGCAGTTACTCTTGGTCGGGGACTAGGGGCGAGCAGTACTTC.

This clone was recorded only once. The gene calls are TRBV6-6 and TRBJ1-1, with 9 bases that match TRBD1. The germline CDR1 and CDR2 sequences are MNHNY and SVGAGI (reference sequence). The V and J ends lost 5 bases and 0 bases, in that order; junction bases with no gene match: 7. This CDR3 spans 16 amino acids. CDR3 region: CASSRDRGGMNTEAFF. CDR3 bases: TGTGCCAGCAGTAGAGACAGGGGGGGCATGAACACTGAAGCTTTCTTT.

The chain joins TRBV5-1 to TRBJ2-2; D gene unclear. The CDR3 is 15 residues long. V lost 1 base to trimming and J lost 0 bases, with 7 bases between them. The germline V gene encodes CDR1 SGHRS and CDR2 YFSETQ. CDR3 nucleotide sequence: TGCGCCAGCAGCTTGACTGCCACGAACACCGGGGAGCTGTTTTTT. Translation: CASSLTATNTGELFF.

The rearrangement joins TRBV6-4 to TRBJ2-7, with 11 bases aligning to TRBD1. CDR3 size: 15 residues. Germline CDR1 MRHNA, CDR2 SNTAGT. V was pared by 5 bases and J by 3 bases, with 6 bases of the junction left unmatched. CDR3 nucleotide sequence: TGTGCCAGCAGTCAAGCCGGGACAGGGGGCTACGAGCAGTACTTC. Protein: CASSQAGTGGYEQYF.

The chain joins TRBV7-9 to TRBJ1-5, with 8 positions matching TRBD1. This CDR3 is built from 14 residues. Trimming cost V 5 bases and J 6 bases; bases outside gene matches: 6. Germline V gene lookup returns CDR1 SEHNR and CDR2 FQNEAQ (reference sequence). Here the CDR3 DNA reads TGTGCCAGCAGCAATACAGGGGGGAGTCAGCCCCAGCATTTT. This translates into CASSNTGGSQPQHF.

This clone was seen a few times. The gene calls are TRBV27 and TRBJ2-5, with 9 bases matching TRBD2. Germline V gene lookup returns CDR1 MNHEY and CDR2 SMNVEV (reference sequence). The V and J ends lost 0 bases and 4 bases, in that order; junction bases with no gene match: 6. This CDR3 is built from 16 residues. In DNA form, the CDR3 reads TGTGCCAGCAGTTTATCGGTAGCGGGGGTTTCAGAGACCCAGTACTTC. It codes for CASSLSVAGVSETQYF.

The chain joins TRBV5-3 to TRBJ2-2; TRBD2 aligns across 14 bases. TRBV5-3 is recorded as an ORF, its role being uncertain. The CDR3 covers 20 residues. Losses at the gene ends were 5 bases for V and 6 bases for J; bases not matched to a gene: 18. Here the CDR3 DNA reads TGTGCCAGAAGTTTTGATCTCGGGACTAGCGGGAGTTGCTTTTCCGGGGAGCTGTTTTTT. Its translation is CARSFDLGTSGSCFSGELFF.